This entry lists 16 T cell receptor beta chains sequenced from one sample in a study of T cell responses to AZD1222 COVID-19 vaccine. TCRdb keeps only in-frame clones here, not all; method: immunoSEQ multiplex PCR. Among about 140,000 clones, roughly 89% were seen once, and the ten largest hold roughly 7.6%. The material was peripheral blood, obtained 28 days after the second dose of the MenACWY control vaccine. The origin of the receptors is an adult who received the MenACWY meningococcal vaccine as a control.

The J gene is TRBJ1-2, the V gene TRBV19; the D gene is possibly TRBD1 (6 bases). The CDR3 sequence is 14 residues long. Germline V gene data show CDR1 as LNHDA and CDR2 as SQIVND (reference sequence). Deletions cut 5 bases from V and 3 bases from J, with 13 bases between. CDR3 coding DNA: TGTGCCAGTAGTTGGAGGGCAGGGGACTATGGCTACACCTTC. Translating it yields CASSWRAGDYGYTF.

The V gene is TRBV7-2, the J gene TRBJ2-5; the D gene could be TRBD1 or TRBD2 (5 bases each). The V end lost 3 bases, the J end lost 2 bases, and 10 bases lay between the germline ends. Germline V gene sequence: CDR1 SGHTA, CDR2 FQGNSA. This CDR3 has 14 residues. In DNA form, the CDR3 reads TGTGCCAGCAGCTTTTGGGGGAGTCAAGAGACCCAGTACTTC. Its protein is CASSFWGSQETQYF.

The genes are TRBV19 and TRBJ2-7; TRBD1 might be the D (6 bases). The CDR3 extends over 16 amino acids. Trimming pared 7 bases from V and 5 bases from J, leaving 24 bases between. Germline V gene sequence: CDR1 LNHDA, CDR2 SQIVND (reference sequence). CDR3 bases: TGTGCCAGTACTCCCACAGCGGTGCAGGGGTGGGACGAGCAGTACTTC. It codes for CASTPTAVQGWDEQYF.

This chain uses TRBV7-8 with TRBJ1-5; 10 nucleotides align to TRBD1. In germline, CDR1 is SGHVS, CDR2 FQNEAQ. CDR3 length equals 16 residues. The junction had 8 bases not matched to a gene; V was cut back by 5 bases and J by 4 bases. CDR3 nucleotides: TGTGCCAGCAGCCGCCACCGGGACAGGGGAAATCAGCCCCAGCATTTT. Its translation: CASSRHRDRGNQPQHF.

The chain links TRBV18 to TRBJ2-1, with 9 positions matching TRBD2. Germline values: CDR1 KGHSH, CDR2 LQKENI. This CDR3 has 18 amino acids. V shed 5 bases and J 7 bases; nucleotides not matched to a gene: 18. CDR3 DNA sequence: TGTGCCAGCTCATGGACCGGGACTAGCACGATCAGGGGGAATGAGCAGTTCTTC. This sequence encodes CASSWTGTSTIRGNEQFF.

The V gene is TRBV19, the J gene TRBJ1-1, with 9 bases that match TRBD1. V shed 1 base, J shed 4 bases, and the junction held 7 bases outside the gene matches. The CDR3 has 16 amino acids. The germline CDR1 and CDR2 sequences are LNHDA and SQIVND (reference sequence). CDR3 amino acids: CASSIVRDRDPTEAFF. CDR3 nucleotides: TGTGCCAGTAGTATAGTTCGGGACAGGGATCCCACTGAAGCTTTCTTT.

The rearrangement links TRBV28 to TRBJ2-7; 9 bases map to TRBD1. V was pared by 5 bases and J by 0 bases, with 5 bases of the junction left unmatched. The germline gives CDR1 MDHEN, CDR2 SYDVKM. This CDR3 spans 15 amino acids. The DNA of the CDR3 is TGTGCCAGCAGTATAGGGACAGGGAGCTCCTACGAGCAGTACTTC. This translates into CASSIGTGSSYEQYF.

The chain joins TRBV7-2 to TRBJ2-3; 8 bases agree with TRBD1. The CDR3 is made up of 15 amino acids. CDR1 is SGHTA and CDR2 is FQGNSA in the germline V gene. The junction had 6 bases not matched to a gene; V was cut back by 4 bases and J by 3 bases. The CDR3 region has the DNA TGTGCCAGCAGCTCGACAGGGGTGTCAACAGATACGCAGTATTTT. It specifies CASSSTGVSTDTQYF.

The rearrangement links TRBV6-5 to TRBJ2-2; the D gene is possibly TRBD2 (5 bases). Germline values: CDR1 MNHEY, CDR2 SVGAGI. The CDR3 totals 15 residues. Trimming cost V 8 bases and J 1 base, with 14 bases left between them. In nucleotides, the CDR3 is TGTGCCAGCGCCCGGGGTAGGATGAACACCGGGGAGCTGTTTTTT. Translating it yields CASARGRMNTGELFF.

Remarks on this clone: The sample has other DNA sequences that encode this CDR3 too. This chain uses TRBV2 with TRBJ1-5; D may be TRBD1 (5 bases). The CDR3 spans 15 residues. Germline CDR1 is SNHLY and CDR2 is FYNNEI. Trimming shortened V by 6 bases and J by 2 bases, and 14 bases separated the two germline ends. CDR3 sequence reads: CASSGGGSGNQPQHF. DNA for the CDR3: TGTGCCAGCAGCGGTGGGGGGAGTGGCAATCAGCCCCAGCATTTT.

The chain recombines TRBV4-3 with TRBJ2-7; 9 nucleotides line up with TRBD1. Losses at the gene ends were 4 bases for V and 2 bases for J; bases not matched to a gene: 3. This CDR3 is built from 14 residues. The germline gives CDR1 LGHNA, CDR2 YSLEER. The CDR3 DNA is TGCGCCAGCAGCCGGGACAGGGTTACCTACGAGCAGTACTTC. This encodes CASSRDRVTYEQYF.

The chain carries TRBV19 and TRBJ1-5; D unresolved. The CDR3 consists of 17 residues. CDR1 LNHDA and CDR2 SQIVND come from the germline V gene (reference sequence). With 4 bases removed from V and 0 bases from J, the gap between germline ends came to 16 bases. The CDR3 region has the DNA TGTGCCAGTAGTAAAAGTCCCACCGCGTATAGCAATCAGCCCCAGCATTTT. Its translation is CASSKSPTAYSNQPQHF.

This chain joins TRBV28 and TRBJ1-5; the D gene is possibly TRBD1 (5 bases). Trimming left V 5 bases short and J 0 bases short, with 20 bases between. This CDR3 spans 18 amino acids. CDR1 and CDR2 from the germline V gene are MDHEN and SYDVKM. The CDR3 region is CASSPGGAVGYSNQPQHF. For the CDR3, the DNA is TGTGCCAGCAGTCCCGGGGGAGCAGTAGGCTATAGCAATCAGCCCCAGCATTTT.

This chain connects TRBV12-3 or TRBV12-4 to TRBJ1-6; D might be TRBD1 (5 bases). The CDR3 has 13 amino acids. The V end lost 6 bases, the J end lost 4 bases, and 7 bases lay between the germline ends. Here the CDR3 DNA reads TGTGCCAGCAGGCGGGGGTATAATTCACCCCTCCACTTT. Translated: CASRRGYNSPLHF.

The chain recombines TRBV7-6 with TRBJ1-4; D is undetermined. CDR1 is SGHVS, CDR2 FNYEAQ, per germline. The CDR3 is 14 amino acids. V lost 4 bases and J 7 bases, leaving 13 bases between the germline ends. The CDR3 DNA reads TGTGCCAGCAGCTCCAGGACGGGAGGTGAAAAACTGTTTTTT. Amino acid sequence: CASSSRTGGEKLFF.

This clone was observed a single time. The chain joins TRBV5-5 to TRBJ1-1; 7 bases align to TRBD1. There are 12 residues in the CDR3. Germline loops: CDR1 SGHKS, CDR2 YYEKEE (reference sequence). J was trimmed by 11 bases and V by 4 bases; bases with no gene match: 8. In nucleotides, the CDR3 is TGTGCCAGCAGCACACAGGGGCTCCGGGCTTTCTTT. Translated, it gives CASSTQGLRAFF.